The next 6 T cell receptor beta chains were all read from a single sample in a study of T cells after yellow fever vaccination. One entry per CDR3 protein results from TCRdb running MiXCR on the 5' RACE reads. The data show 300,000 or so distinct CDR3 sequences, with 7% to 10% seen just once and around 17% held by the top ten. Source: PBMCs, taken around 45 days after the first yellow fever vaccination. All receptors derive from a man between 18 and 29 years old who received the YFV17D yellow fever vaccine.

The V call is TRBV19, the J call TRBJ1-3; D gene unclear. CDR1 LNHDA and CDR2 SQIVND come from the germline V gene (reference sequence). The germline V and J ends were trimmed by 5 bases and 0 bases, with 8 bases remaining between them. This CDR3 contains 14 residues. CDR3 nucleotides: TGTGCCAGTAGTTTCTGGAGCTCTGGAAACACCATATATTTT. Residues: CASSFWSSGNTIYF.

The chain combines TRBV30 with TRBJ2-5; D is ambiguous. There are 11 residues in the CDR3. Germline values: CDR1 GTSNPN, CDR2 SVGIG (reference sequence). V was clipped by 4 bases and J by 4 bases, with 7 bases between them. CDR3 DNA sequence: TGTGCCTGGACGACTCTAGAGACCCAGTACTTC. This gives the protein CAWTTLETQYF.

This sequence joins TRBV5-8 and TRBJ2-7, with 8 bases lining up with TRBD2. CDR1 is SGHTS and CDR2 is YDEGEE in the germline V gene. CDR3 length: 13 residues. J was trimmed by 3 bases and V by 4 bases; bases with no gene match: 3. CDR3 sequence reads: CASSKAGDYEQYF. The DNA for the CDR3 is TGTGCCAGCAGCAAAGCGGGAGACTACGAGCAGTACTTC. The full variable domain, with the rest looked up from reference TRBV5-8 and TRBJ2-7, is EAGVTQSPTHLIKTRGQQATLRCSPISGHTSVYWYQQALGLGLQFLLWYDEGEERNRGNFPPRFSGRQFPNYSSELNVNALELEDSALYLCASSKAGDYEQYFGPGTRLTVT.

The J gene is TRBJ2-1, the V gene TRBV29-1; TRBD1 matches at 8 bases. CDR1 is SQVTM and CDR2 is ANQGSEA in the germline V gene. This CDR3 spans 13 amino acids. V trimming: 5 bases; J trimming: 3 bases; junction bases outside the gene matches: 3. CDR3 nucleotide sequence: TGCAGCGTTTGGACAGGGAACTACAATGAGCAGTTCTTC. Translated, it gives CSVWTGNYNEQFF.

This clonotype was observed a few times. The chain uses TRBV10-3 and TRBJ1-2, with D perhaps matching TRBD1 (6 bases). Germline CDR1 ENHRY, CDR2 SYGVKD. V was clipped by 8 bases and J by 2 bases, with 12 bases between them. The CDR3 length is 13 residues. CDR3 DNA: TGTGCCATCTCTTTGGGGGCCAACTATGGCTACACCTTC. It yields the protein CAISLGANYGYTF.

In its sample, this clonotype was seen a few times. This sequence joins TRBV27 and TRBJ1-2; D remains ambiguous. V lost 1 base to trimming and J lost 6 bases, with 6 bases between them. CDR1 is MNHEY, CDR2 SMNVEV, per germline (reference sequence). The CDR3 runs to 12 residues. In nucleotides, the CDR3 is TGTGCCAGCAGTTTATTGGGAAATGGCTACACCTTC. Its protein is CASSLLGNGYTF.